This T cell receptor (beta chain) was documented in a study of long-term antiretroviral therapy in people with HIV. General study findings and limits: CDR3 length ranges were narrower in HIV repertoires than in controls. Dominant in the repertoire at all time points were clones expanded before ART.

Every one of the donors gave at least one pre-ART PBMC sample and at least two post-ART PBMC samples. The study used samples holding about 1-10 million cryopreserved PBMC before DNA extraction. CDR3 size: 16 residues. CDR1 and CDR2 (germline): MNHEY, SMNVEV (reference sequence). With V trimmed by 5 bases and J by 3 bases, 7 bases remained unmatched. Survey level was the resolution at which the v3.0 immunoSEQ assay ran. Clones were read by immunoSEQ multiplex PCR, and TCRdb kept only the in-frame ones, dropping some. The table lists 25,000 to 35,000 clones, roughly nine tenths of them singletons. With regard to this clone: Its antigen is unidentified.

The chain couples TRBV27 to TRBJ2-3; TRBD1 matches at 11 bases. This clonotype was sampled from a man between 18 and 29 years old with HIV. Material: unsorted PBMCs, obtained 3.1 years after starting antiretroviral therapy. CDR3 in DNA: TGTGCCAGCAGTCTCATCGGGACAGGGGGAACAGATACGCAGTATTTT. It yields the protein CASSLIGTGGTDTQYF.